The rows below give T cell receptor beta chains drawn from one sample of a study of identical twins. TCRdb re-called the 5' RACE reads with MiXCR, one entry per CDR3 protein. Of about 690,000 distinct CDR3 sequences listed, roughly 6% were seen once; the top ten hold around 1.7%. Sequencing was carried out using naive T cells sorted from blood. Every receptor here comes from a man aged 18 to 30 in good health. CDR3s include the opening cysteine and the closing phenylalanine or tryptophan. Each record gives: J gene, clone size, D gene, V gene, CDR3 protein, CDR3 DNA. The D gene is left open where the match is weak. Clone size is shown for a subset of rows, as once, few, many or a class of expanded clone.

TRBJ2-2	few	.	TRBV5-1	CASSLWLATGLTGELFF	TGCGCCAGCAGCTTGTGGTTGGCGACAGGCCTGACCGGGGAGCTGTTTTTT
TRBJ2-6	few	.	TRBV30	CAWSGQGFVLTF	TGTGCCTGGAGTGGACAAGGATTCGTCCTGACTTTC
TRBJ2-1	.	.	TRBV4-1	CASSPRLTHQNNEQFF	TGCGCCAGCAGCCCCCGACTAACGCACCAAAACAATGAGCAGTTCTTC
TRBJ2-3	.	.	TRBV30	CAWSERWNTQYF	TGTGCCTGGAGTGAACGGTGGAATACGCAGTATTTT
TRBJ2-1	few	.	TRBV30	CAWSEQGSYNEQFF	TGTGCCTGGAGTGAACAGGGATCCTACAATGAGCAGTTCTTC
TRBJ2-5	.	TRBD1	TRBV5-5	CASSPPTGVQETQYF	TGTGCCAGCAGCCCCCCCACAGGGGTCCAAGAGACCCAGTACTTC
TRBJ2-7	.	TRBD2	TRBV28	CASTFSGINEQYF	TGTGCCAGCACTTTTAGCGGGATCAACGAGCAGTACTTC
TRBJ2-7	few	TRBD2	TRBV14	CASSRSSGDSYEQYF	TGTGCCAGCAGCCGTTCTAGCGGGGATTCCTACGAGCAGTACTTC
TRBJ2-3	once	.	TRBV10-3	CAIRRMGTSTDTQFF	TGTGCCATCAGGCGAATGGGCACTAGCACAGATACGCAGTTTTTT
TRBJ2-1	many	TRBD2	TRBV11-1	CASSLVRGRLAPYNEQFF	TGTGCCAGCAGCTTAGTTCGGGGGAGACTAGCCCCCTACAATGAGCAGTTCTTC
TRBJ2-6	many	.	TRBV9	CASSVAGANVLTF	TGTGCCAGCAGCGTAGCCGGGGCCAACGTCCTGACTTTC
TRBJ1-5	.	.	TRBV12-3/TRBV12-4	CASRLGTVNQPQHF	TGTGCCAGCAGGTTAGGAACAGTCAATCAGCCCCAGCATTTT
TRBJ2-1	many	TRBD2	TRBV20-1	CSARKGSGVNNEQFF	TGCAGTGCTAGAAAAGGTAGCGGGGTTAACAATGAGCAGTTCTTC
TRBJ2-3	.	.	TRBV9	CASSEQRVTDTQYF	TGTGCCAGCAGCGAGCAACGGGTAACAGATACGCAGTATTTT
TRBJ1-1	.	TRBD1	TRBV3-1	CASSQEMTGGITEAFF	TGTGCCAGCAGCCAAGAAATGACAGGGGGCATCACTGAAGCTTTCTTT
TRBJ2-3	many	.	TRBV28	CASSLLPIDTQYF	TGTGCCAGCAGTTTATTACCGATAGATACGCAGTATTTT
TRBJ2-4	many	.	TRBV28	CASRDTRETKNIQYF	TGTGCCAGCAGGGATACCAGGGAAACCAAAAACATTCAGTACTTC
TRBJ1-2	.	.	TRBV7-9	CASSKDILANYGYTF	TGTGCCAGCAGCAAGGACATTTTAGCTAACTATGGCTACACCTTC
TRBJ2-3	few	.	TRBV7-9	CASSLYPSNTDTQYF	TGTGCCAGCAGCTTATACCCTAGTAATACAGATACGCAGTATTTT
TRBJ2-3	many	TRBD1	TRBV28	CASSSTGQGTDTQYF	TGTGCCAGCAGTTCTACGGGACAGGGAACAGATACGCAGTATTTT
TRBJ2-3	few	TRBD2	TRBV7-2	CASSYEAGAGDTQYF	TGTGCCAGCAGTTACGAAGCGGGAGCTGGAGATACGCAGTATTTT
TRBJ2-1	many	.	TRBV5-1	CASSSGQTTGPYNEQFF	TGCGCCAGCAGCTCGGGGCAAACTACGGGTCCCTACAATGAGCAGTTCTTC